These T cell receptor beta chains were read from a single sample in a study of blood T cells in healthy people across ages. TCRdb re-derived calls from the 5' RACE reads in MiXCR, one entry per CDR3 protein. Of 1.2 million to 1.5 million distinct CDR3 sequences listed, 42% are singletons. Input material: blood. Receptors originate from a woman between 18 and 29 years old in good health. CDR3s include the opening cysteine and the closing phenylalanine or tryptophan. A D gene is named only where the DNA matches it firmly. Rows may omit the clone size; those that give it use once, few, many or a size class.

>12|-|TRBJ2-2|TRBV9|-
TGTGCCAGCAGCGTGACCCGCCGGGAGCTGTTTTTT
CASSVTRRELFF
>14|-|TRBJ1-1|TRBV20-1|-
TGCAGTGCTAGAGTGAGCGGGGGGAGCGCTGAAGCTTTCTTT
CSARVSGGSAEAFF
>14|-|TRBJ2-1|TRBV7-9|-
TGTGCCAGCAGACCGTACGGGGTTGGGCATGAGCAGTTCTTC
CASRPYGVGHEQFF
>15|few|TRBJ1-1|TRBV5-1|TRBD1
TGCGCCAGCAGCCTCGAAGGCAGGGGGATAACTGAAGCTTTCTTT
CASSLEGRGITEAFF
>14|many|TRBJ2-1|TRBV10-3|TRBD1
TGTGCCATCAGCGCCGGGACAGATTACAATGAGCAGTTCTTC
CAISAGTDYNEQFF
>17|-|TRBJ2-7|TRBV7-2|TRBD2
TGTGCCAGCAGCTTAGGGCTAGCGGGAGCGACCTCCTACGAGCAGTACTTC
CASSLGLAGATSYEQYF
>17|-|TRBJ2-1|TRBV2|-
TGTGCCAGCACGGTACACAAGGGACCAAGCTCCTACAATGAGCAGTTCTTC
CASTVHKGPSSYNEQFF
>16|few|TRBJ2-1|TRBV24-1|-
TGTGCCACCAGTCCTTTCCGGGACAACTCCTACAATGAGCAGTTCTTC
CATSPFRDNSYNEQFF
>18|-|TRBJ1-2|TRBV9|TRBD1
TGTGCCAGCAGCGTAGAAGCGAGGGACAGCGTGGCTAACTATGGCTACACCTTC
CASSVEARDSVANYGYTF
>9|-|TRBJ1-1|TRBV20-1|-
TGCAGTGCTACCCAAAAAGCTTTCTTT
CSATQKAFF
>13|-|TRBJ1-1|TRBV18|-
TGTGCCAGTGGGGAGAGTACGGAAAACGAAGCTTTCTTT
CASGESTENEAFF
>18|-|TRBJ1-5|TRBV9|TRBD1
TGTGCCAGCAGCGTAGTCTATTCCTTGACAGGGAGGAATCAGCCCCAGCATTTT
CASSVVYSLTGRNQPQHF
>12|few|TRBJ2-2|TRBV29-1|-
TGCAGCGTTGAACTTTATGCCGGGGAGCTGTTTTTT
CSVELYAGELFF
>16|once|TRBJ2-2|TRBV10-3|TRBD1
TGTGCCGCTAGACAGGGCGCCTCTGGGAACACCGGGGAGCTGTTTTTT
CAARQGASGNTGELFF
>15|-|TRBJ2-3|TRBV10-3|-
TGTGCCATCAGTGAGTCGTTGAGTTCGACAGATACGCAGTATTTT
CAISESLSSTDTQYF
>13|-|TRBJ2-5|TRBV3-1|-
TGTGCCAGCAGCCAATCTATCCGGGAGACCCAGTACTTC
CASSQSIRETQYF
>18|-|TRBJ1-4|TRBV6-1|-
TGTGCCAGCAGACGGGGGACATCTATCTATGCAACTAATGAAAAACTGTTTTTT
CASRRGTSIYATNEKLFF
>15|few|TRBJ1-4|TRBV4-1|TRBD1
TGCGCCAGCAGCCAAGGACAGGGGATTAATGAAAAACTGTTTTTT
CASSQGQGINEKLFF
>15|-|TRBJ2-1|TRBV7-9|-
TGTGCCAGCAGCTTAATTGAGGGAGGGGGGCCTAAGCAGTTCTTC
CASSLIEGGGPKQFF
>13|many|TRBJ2-1|TRBV13|-
TGTGCCAGCAGCTTATCCCCAGGGAGTGAGCAGTTCTTC
CASSLSPGSEQFF
>12|few|TRBJ2-7|TRBV29-1|TRBD1
TGCAGCGTGGCCCGGGACAGGGGCGAGCAGTACTTC
CSVARDRGEQYF
>15|-|TRBJ2-1|TRBV5-1|TRBD1
TGCGCCAGCAGCTCCTCGGGACAGCCTCAGAATGAGCAGTTCTTC
CASSSSGQPQNEQFF
>16|-|TRBJ1-1|TRBV5-1|TRBD1
TGCGCCAGCAGCTCTACGACAGGGGGCGCGGAATCTGAAGCTTTCTTT
CASSSTTGGAESEAFF
>15|-|TRBJ2-5|TRBV14|-
TGTGCCAGCAGCCGGAATGGGGGAGCCCAAGAGACCCAGTACTTC
CASSRNGGAQETQYF
>14|-|TRBJ1-1|TRBV6-5|-
TGTGCCAGCAGTGCCCTTGGACAGAACACTGAAGCTTTCTTT
CASSALGQNTEAFF